These 12 T cell receptor beta chains came from one sample sequenced in a study of blood T cell repertoires in COVID-19. The data were produced by immunoSEQ multiplex PCR, yet TCRdb's version contains in-frame clones alone and is incomplete. The sample has tens of thousands of clones; about 88% are singletons. Sequencing was done on a sample of peripheral blood. These receptors originate from a human donor in a cohort sampled during active COVID-19.

This chain uses TRBV4-3 with TRBJ1-2; D ambiguous. V lost 2 bases to trimming and J lost 8 bases, with 12 bases between them. CDR3 length: 13 residues. Germline V gives CDR1 LGHNA, CDR2 YSLEER. For the CDR3, the DNA is TGCGCCAGCAGCCAAAACCCGTTGAGCGGCTACACCTTC. It specifies CASSQNPLSGYTF.

The rearrangement uses TRBV2 and TRBJ1-6, with 8 bases lining up with TRBD1. The V gene's germline CDR1 is SNHLY and CDR2 FYNNEI. The CDR3 is made up of 15 amino acids. V shed 1 base, J shed 10 bases, and the junction held 6 bases outside the gene matches. CDR3 amino acids: CASSEEQGARSPLHF. The CDR3, as DNA: TGTGCCAGCAGTGAAGAGCAGGGGGCTAGATCACCCCTCCACTTT. The full variable domain, in which reference TRBV2 and TRBJ1-6 provide the parts outside the CDR3, is EPEVTQTPSHQVTQMGQEVILRCVPISNHLYFYWYRQILGQKVEFLVSFYNNEISEKSEIFDDQFSVERPDGSNFTLKIRSTKLEDSAMYFCASSEEQGARSPLHFGNGTRLTVT.

The chain links TRBV5-1 to TRBJ1-2; D might be TRBD1 (5 bases). Trimming cost V 1 base and J 1 base, with 11 bases left between them. The CDR3 spans 15 residues. CDR1 and CDR2 (germline): SGHRS, YFSETQ. This CDR3 reads CASSLRQGLNYGYTF. The CDR3 nucleotides read TGCGCCAGCAGCTTGAGGCAGGGTCTTAACTATGGCTACACCTTC.

The chain is built from TRBV9 and TRBJ1-6; TRBD1 is a possible D gene (5 bases). CDR3 size: 16 residues. Germline V gene sequence: CDR1 SGDLS, CDR2 YYNGEE. Trimming removed 4 bases at V and 10 bases at J, with 21 bases between. DNA for the CDR3: TGTGCCAGCAGCCCCCGAGTGCTCGGAAACAGGTCACCCCTCCACTTT. Translating gives CASSPRVLGNRSPLHF.

This chain links TRBV7-2 with TRBJ2-5, with D possibly TRBD1 on 5 matching bases. This CDR3 has 15 residues. Trimming cost V 8 bases and J 3 bases, with 19 bases left between them. The germline V gene has CDR1 SGHTA and CDR2 FQGNSA. The CDR3 here is CASGAYRTKEETQYF. The CDR3 region has the DNA TGTGCCAGCGGGGCTTACAGGACGAAGGAAGAGACCCAGTACTTC.

The chain joins TRBV27 to TRBJ2-2; D is possibly TRBD1 (6 bases). The CDR3 has 13 residues. The germline gives CDR1 MNHEY, CDR2 SMNVEV (reference sequence). Trimming shortened V by 6 bases and J by 6 bases, and 11 bases separated the two germline ends. CDR3 DNA: TGTGCCAGCAGGGACAGAGTACCCGGGGAGCTGTTTTTT. This sequence encodes CASRDRVPGELFF.

The chain carries TRBV18 and TRBJ2-7, with TRBD1 matching over 7 bases. Germline V lookup: CDR1 KGHSH, CDR2 LQKENI. V was clipped by 5 bases and J by 0 bases; unmatched bases: 4. The length of the CDR3 is 14 residues. The CDR3 protein is CASSTDRSSYEQYF. The CDR3 bases are TGTGCCAGCTCAACGGACAGGTCCTCCTACGAGCAGTACTTC.

This chain connects TRBV11-3 to TRBJ2-1, with 8 bases identical to TRBD1. The CDR3 is 15 amino acids. Trimming cost V 5 bases and J 1 base; bases outside gene matches: 4. CDR1 and CDR2 (germline): SGHNT, YENEEA. The CDR3 DNA sequence: TGTGCCAGCAGCCTCGGACAGGGATCCTACAATGAGCAGTTCTTC. This codes for CASSLGQGSYNEQFF.

The CDR3 region is CSVVSSLNTGELFF. The CDR3, as DNA: TGCAGCGTTGTTTCTTCACTTAACACCGGGGAGCTGTTTTTT. The chain links TRBV29-1 to TRBJ2-2; no definite D call. The CDR3 sequence is 14 residues long. Germline loops: CDR1 SQVTM, CDR2 ANQGSEA. Trimming cost V 4 bases and J 2 bases, with 11 bases left between them.

This CDR3 is CASRPGLQETQYF. The CDR3 DNA reads TGTGCCAGCAGGCCGGGACTCCAAGAGACCCAGTACTTC. V is TRBV6-1 and J is TRBJ2-5; D perhaps matches TRBD2 (6 bases). The germline CDR1 and CDR2 sequences are MNHNS and SASEGT. This CDR3 is built from 13 residues. Trimming pared 6 bases from V and 1 base from J, leaving 9 bases between.

This clone is a singleton in its sample. The gene calls are TRBV4-2 and TRBJ2-5; 10 bases match TRBD2. The ends lost 0 bases at V and 2 bases at J; junction bases unmatched: 12. Germline CDR1 and CDR2: LGHNA and YNFKEQ. The CDR3 has 19 amino acids. The CDR3 here is CASSQDAQRGGERQETQYF. The CDR3 DNA reads as TGTGCCAGCAGCCAAGATGCCCAGCGGGGGGGCGAACGTCAAGAGACCCAGTACTTC.

This clone has more than one count but fewer than ten. The rearrangement uses TRBV11-2 and TRBJ1-5; 10 nucleotides align to TRBD1. Trimming at V came to 5 bases and at J to 6 bases, leaving 7 bases not matched to a gene. This CDR3 has 15 residues. CDR1 SGHAT and CDR2 FQNNGV come from the germline V gene. In nucleotides, the CDR3 is TGTGCCAGCAGCCCCGGGACAGGGGCAGGTCAGCCCCAGCATTTT. Translating gives CASSPGTGAGQPQHF.